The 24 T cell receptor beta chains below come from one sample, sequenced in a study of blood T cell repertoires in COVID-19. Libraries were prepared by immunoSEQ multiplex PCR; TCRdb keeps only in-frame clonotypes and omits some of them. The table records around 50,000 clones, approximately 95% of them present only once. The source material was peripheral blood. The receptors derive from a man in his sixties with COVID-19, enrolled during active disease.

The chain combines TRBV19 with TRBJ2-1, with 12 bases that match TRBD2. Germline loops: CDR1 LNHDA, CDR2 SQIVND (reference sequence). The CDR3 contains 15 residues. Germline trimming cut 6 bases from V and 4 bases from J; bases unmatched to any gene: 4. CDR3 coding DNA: TGTGCCAGTAGCCCAGGACTAGCGGGGTACAATGAGCAGTTCTTC. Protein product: CASSPGLAGYNEQFF.

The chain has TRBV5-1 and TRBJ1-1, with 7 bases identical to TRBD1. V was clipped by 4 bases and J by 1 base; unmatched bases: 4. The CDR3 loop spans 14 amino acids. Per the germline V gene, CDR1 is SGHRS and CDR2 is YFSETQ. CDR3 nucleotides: TGCGCCAGCAGCCATCGGGACAGGAACACTGAAGCTTTCTTT. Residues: CASSHRDRNTEAFF.

The CDR3 DNA sequence: TGTGCCAGTAGTATACCTAGGACAGATACGCAGTATTTT. Amino acid sequence: CASSIPRTDTQYF. The chain is built from TRBV19 and TRBJ2-3, with unresolved D. The V and J ends lost 2 bases and 3 bases respectively, with 6 bases between them. The CDR3 runs 13 residues. Germline V gene data show CDR1 as LNHDA and CDR2 as SQIVND (reference sequence). The whole variable domain, remainder taken from reference TRBV19 and TRBJ2-3, is DGGITQSPKYLFRKEGQNVTLSCEQNLNHDAMYWYRQDPGQGLRLIYYSQIVNDFQKGDIAEGYSVSREKKESFPLTVTSAQKNPTAFYLCASSIPRTDTQYFGPGTRLTVL.

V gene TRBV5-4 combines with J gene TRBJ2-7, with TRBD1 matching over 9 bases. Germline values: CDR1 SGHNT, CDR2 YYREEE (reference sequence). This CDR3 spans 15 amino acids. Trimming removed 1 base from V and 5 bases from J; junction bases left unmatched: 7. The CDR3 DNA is TGTGCCAGCAGCTTGCGGACAGGGGTGTCCCACGAGCAGTACTTC. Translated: CASSLRTGVSHEQYF.

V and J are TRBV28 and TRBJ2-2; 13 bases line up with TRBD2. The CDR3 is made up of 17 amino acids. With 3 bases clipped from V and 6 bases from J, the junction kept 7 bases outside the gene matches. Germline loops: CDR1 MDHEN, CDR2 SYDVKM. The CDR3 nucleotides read TGTGCCAGCAGTTTCTCGGGACTAGCGGGACGAGCCGGGGAGCTGTTTTTT. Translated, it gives CASSFSGLAGRAGELFF. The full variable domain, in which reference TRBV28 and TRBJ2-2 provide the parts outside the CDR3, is DVKVTQSSRYLVKRTGEKVFLECVQDMDHENMFWYRQDPGLGLRLIYFSYDVKMKEKGDIPEGYSVSREKKERFSLILESASTNQTSMYLCASSFSGLAGRAGELFFGEGSRLTVL.

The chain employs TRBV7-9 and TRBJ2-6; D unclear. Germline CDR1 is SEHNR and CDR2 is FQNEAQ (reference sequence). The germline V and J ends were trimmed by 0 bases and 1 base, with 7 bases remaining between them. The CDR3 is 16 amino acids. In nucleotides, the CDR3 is TGTGCCAGCAGCTTAGCGGGCTCTTCTGGGGCCAACGTCCTGACTTTC. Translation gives CASSLAGSSGANVLTF.

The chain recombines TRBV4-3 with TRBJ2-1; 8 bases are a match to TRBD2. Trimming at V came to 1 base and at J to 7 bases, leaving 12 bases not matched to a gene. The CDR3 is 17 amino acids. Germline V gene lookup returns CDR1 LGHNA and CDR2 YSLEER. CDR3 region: CASSQARLSGSKNEQFF. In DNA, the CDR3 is TGCGCCAGCAGCCAAGCTCGACTAAGCGGGAGTAAAAATGAGCAGTTCTTC.

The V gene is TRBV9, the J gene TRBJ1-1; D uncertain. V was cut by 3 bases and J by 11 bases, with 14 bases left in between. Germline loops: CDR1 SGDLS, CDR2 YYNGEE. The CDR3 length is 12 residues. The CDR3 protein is CASSDGRRGAFF. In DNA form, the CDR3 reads TGTGCCAGCAGCGATGGGAGGCGTGGCGCTTTCTTT.

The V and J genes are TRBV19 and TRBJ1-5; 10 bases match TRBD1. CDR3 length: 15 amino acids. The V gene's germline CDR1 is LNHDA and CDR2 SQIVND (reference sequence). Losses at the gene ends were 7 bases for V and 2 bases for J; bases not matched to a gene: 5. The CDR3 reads CASNRQGAGNQPQHF. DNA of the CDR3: TGTGCCAGTAATCGACAGGGGGCGGGCAATCAGCCCCAGCATTTT.

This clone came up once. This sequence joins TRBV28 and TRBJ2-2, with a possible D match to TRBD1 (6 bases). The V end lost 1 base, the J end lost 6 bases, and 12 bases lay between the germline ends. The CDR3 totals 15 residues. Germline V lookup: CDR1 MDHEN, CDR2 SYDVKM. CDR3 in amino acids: CASSLSVQGAGELFF. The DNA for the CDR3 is TGTGCCAGCAGTTTATCGGTACAGGGAGCCGGGGAGCTGTTTTTT. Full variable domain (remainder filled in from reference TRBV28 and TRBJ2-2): DVKVTQSSRYLVKRTGEKVFLECVQDMDHENMFWYRQDPGLGLRLIYFSYDVKMKEKGDIPEGYSVSREKKERFSLILESASTNQTSMYLCASSLSVQGAGELFFGEGSRLTVL.

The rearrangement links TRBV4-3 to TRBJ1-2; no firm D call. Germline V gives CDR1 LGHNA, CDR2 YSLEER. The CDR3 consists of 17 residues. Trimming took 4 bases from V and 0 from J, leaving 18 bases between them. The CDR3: CASSREAAYVTNYGYTF. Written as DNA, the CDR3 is TGCGCCAGCAGCCGAGAGGCGGCATACGTCACTAACTATGGCTACACCTTC.

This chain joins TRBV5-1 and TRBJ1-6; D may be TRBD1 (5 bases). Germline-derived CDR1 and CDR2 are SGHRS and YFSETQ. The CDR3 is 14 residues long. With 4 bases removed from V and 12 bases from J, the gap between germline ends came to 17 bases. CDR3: CASSPGTEGGPLHF. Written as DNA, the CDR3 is TGCGCCAGCAGCCCGGGGACGGAGGGAGGACCCCTCCACTTT.

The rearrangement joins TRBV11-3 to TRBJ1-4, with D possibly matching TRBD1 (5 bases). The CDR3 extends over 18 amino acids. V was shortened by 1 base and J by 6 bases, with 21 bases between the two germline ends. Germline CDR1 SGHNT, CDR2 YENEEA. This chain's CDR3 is CASSLVSATDLWHEKLFF. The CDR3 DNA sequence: TGTGCCAGCAGCTTAGTTAGTGCGACAGACCTCTGGCATGAAAAACTGTTTTTT. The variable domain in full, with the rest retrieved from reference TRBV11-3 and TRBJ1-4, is EAGVVQSPRYKIIEKKQPVAFWCNPISGHNTLYWYLQNLGQGPELLIRYENEEAVDDSQLPKDRFSAERLKGVDSTLKIQPAELGDSAVYLCASSLVSATDLWHEKLFFGSGTQLSVL.

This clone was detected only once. CDR3 sequence (DNA): TGTGCCAGCAGCCCGGGGGATTCACCCCTCCACTTT. Translated, it gives CASSPGDSPLHF. The chain links TRBV3-1 (or the pseudogene TRBV3-2) to TRBJ1-6; D possibly corresponds to TRBD1 (5 bases). The V end lost 4 bases, the J end lost 8 bases, and 6 bases lay between the germline ends. The CDR3 has 12 amino acids. Germline assignment: CDR1 LGHDT and CDR2 YNNKEL (reference sequence).

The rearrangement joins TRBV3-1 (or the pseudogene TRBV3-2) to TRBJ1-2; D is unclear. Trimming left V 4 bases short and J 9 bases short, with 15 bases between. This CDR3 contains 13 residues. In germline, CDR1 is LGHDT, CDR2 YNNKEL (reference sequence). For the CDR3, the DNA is TGTGCCAGCAGCCTCGGGTCATTGATTAGCTACACCTTC. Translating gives CASSLGSLISYTF.

CDR3 DNA: TGTGCCAGCAGTGACGACAGGAACTATGGCTACACCTTC. Amino acid sequence: CASSDDRNYGYTF. V usage is TRBV12-3 or TRBV12-4 and J usage is TRBJ1-2, with D perhaps TRBD1 (6 bases). Trimming stripped 5 bases from V and 2 bases from J, with 9 bases between. The CDR3 is 13 residues long.

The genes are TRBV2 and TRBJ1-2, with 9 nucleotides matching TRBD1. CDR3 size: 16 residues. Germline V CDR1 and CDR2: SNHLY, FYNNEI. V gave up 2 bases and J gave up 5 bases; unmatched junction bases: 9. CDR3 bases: TGTGCCAGCAGTGAATTTGTTAGCGGGACAGGGTATGGCTACACCTTC. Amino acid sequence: CASSEFVSGTGYGYTF.

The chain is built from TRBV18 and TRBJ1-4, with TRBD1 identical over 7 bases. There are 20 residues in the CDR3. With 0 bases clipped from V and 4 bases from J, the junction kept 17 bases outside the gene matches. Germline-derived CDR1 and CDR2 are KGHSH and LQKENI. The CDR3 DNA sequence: TGTGCCAGCTCACCACCGTCAATGTCTACAGGGGCCGCCCGTAATGAAAAACTGTTTTTT. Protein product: CASSPPSMSTGAARNEKLFF.

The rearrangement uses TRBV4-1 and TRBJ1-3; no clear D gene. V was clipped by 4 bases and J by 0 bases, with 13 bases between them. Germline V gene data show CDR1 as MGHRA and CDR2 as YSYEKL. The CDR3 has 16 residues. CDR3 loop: CASSRVTANSGNTIYF. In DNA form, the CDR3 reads TGCGCCAGCAGCCGGGTAACAGCCAACTCTGGAAACACCATATATTTT.

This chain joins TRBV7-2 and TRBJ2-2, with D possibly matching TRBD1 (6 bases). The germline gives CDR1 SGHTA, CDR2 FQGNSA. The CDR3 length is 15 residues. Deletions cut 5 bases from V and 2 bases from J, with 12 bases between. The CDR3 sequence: CASSIVGANTGELFF. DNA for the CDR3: TGTGCCAGCAGCATCGTGGGGGCCAACACCGGGGAGCTGTTTTTT.

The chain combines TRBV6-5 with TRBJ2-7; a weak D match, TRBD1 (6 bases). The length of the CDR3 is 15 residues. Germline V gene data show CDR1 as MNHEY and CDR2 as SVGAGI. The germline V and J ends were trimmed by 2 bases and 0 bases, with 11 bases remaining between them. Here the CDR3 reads CASSYAWDNSYEQYF. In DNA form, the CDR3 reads TGTGCCAGCAGTTACGCGTGGGACAACTCCTACGAGCAGTACTTC.

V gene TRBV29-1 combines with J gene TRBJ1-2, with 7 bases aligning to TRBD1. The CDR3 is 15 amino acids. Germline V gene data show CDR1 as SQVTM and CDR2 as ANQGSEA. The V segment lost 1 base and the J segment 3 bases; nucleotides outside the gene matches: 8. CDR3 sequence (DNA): TGCAGCGTTGAAGCCTCGGGACAGCCATACTATGGCTACACCTTC. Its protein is CSVEASGQPYYGYTF.

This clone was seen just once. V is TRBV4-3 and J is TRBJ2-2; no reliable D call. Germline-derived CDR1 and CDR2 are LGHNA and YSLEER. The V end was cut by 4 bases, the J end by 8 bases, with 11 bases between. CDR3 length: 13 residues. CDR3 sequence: CASSLTPGGELFF. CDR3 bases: TGCGCCAGCAGCCTTACCCCCGGTGGGGAGCTGTTTTTT.

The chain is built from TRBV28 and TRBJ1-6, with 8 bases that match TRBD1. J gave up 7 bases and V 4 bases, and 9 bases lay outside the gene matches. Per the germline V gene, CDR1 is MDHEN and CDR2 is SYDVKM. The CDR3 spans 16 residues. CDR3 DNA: TGTGCCAGCAGTTCATCCCGGACAGGGCAGAATTCACCCCTCCACTTT. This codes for CASSSSRTGQNSPLHF.